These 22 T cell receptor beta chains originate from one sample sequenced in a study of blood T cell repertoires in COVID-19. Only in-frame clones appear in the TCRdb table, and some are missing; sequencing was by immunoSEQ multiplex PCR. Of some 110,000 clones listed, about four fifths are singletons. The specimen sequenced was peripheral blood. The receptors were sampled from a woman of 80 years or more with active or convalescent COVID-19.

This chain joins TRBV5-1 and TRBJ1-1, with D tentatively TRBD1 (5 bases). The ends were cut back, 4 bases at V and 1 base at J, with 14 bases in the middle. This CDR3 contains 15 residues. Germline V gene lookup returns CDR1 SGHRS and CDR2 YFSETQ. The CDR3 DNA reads TGCGCCAGCAGCCACCCAGGAGGGGCGAACACTGAAGCTTTCTTT. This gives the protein CASSHPGGANTEAFF.

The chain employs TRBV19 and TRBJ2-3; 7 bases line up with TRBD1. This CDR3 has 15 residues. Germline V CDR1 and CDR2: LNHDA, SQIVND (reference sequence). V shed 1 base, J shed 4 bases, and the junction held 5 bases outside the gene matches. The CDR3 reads CASSIGGRGSDTQYF. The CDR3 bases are TGTGCCAGTAGTATAGGTGGCAGGGGGTCAGATACGCAGTATTTT.

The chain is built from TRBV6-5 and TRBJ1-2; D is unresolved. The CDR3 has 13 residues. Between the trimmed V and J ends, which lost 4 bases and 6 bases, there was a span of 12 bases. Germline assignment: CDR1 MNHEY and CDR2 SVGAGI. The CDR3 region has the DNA TGTGCCAGCAGTTTTCGGGGTACGAATGGCTACACCTTC. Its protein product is CASSFRGTNGYTF.

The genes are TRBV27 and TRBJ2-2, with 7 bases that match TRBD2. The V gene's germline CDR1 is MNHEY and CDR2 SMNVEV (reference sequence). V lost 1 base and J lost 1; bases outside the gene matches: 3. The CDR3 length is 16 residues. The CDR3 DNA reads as TGTGCCAGCAGTTTATTTGCGGGGGAGAACACCGGGGAGCTGTTTTTT. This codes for CASSLFAGENTGELFF.

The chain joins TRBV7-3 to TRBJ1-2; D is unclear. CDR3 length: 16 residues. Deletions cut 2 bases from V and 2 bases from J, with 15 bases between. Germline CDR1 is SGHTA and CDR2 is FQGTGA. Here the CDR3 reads CASSLLPAGDNYGYTF. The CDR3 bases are TGTGCCAGCAGCTTATTACCGGCAGGCGACAACTATGGCTACACCTTC. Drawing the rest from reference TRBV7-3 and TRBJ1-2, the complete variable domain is GAGVSQTPSNKVTEKGKYVELRCDPISGHTALYWYRQSLGQGPEFLIYFQGTGAADDSGLPNDRFFAVRPEGSVSTLKIQRTERGDSAVYLCASSLLPAGDNYGYTFGSGTRLTVV.

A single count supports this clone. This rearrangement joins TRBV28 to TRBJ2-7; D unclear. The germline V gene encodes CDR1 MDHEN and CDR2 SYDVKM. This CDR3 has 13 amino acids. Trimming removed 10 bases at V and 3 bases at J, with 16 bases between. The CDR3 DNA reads TGTGCCACCACCTCGTCGTCGAGCTACGAGCAGTACTTC. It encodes CATTSSSSYEQYF.

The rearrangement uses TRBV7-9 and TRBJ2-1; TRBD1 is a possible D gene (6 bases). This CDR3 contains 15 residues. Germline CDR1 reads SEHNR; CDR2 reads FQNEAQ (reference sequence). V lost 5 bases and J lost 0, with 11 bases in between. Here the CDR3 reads CASSQGGSSYNEQFF. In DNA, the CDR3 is TGTGCCAGCAGCCAAGGGGGTTCCTCCTACAATGAGCAGTTCTTC.

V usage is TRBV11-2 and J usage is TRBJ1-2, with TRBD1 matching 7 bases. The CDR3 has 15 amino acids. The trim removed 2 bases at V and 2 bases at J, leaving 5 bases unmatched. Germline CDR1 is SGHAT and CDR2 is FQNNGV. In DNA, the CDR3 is TGTGCCAGCAGCTTATCCGGGACAGCCAACTATGGCTACACCTTC. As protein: CASSLSGTANYGYTF.

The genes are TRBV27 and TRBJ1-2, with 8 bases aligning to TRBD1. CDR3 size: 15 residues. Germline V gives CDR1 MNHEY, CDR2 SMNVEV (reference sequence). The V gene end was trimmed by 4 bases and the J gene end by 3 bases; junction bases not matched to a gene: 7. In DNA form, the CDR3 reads TGTGCCAGCAGTTCCTCCGGACAGGGTGACTATGGCTACACCTTC. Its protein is CASSSSGQGDYGYTF.

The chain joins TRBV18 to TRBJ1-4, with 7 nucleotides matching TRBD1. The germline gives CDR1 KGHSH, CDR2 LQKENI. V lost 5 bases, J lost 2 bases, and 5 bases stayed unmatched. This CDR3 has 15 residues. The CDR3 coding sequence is TGTGCCAGCTCAACCAAACAGGGGACTAATGAAAAACTGTTTTTT. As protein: CASSTKQGTNEKLFF.

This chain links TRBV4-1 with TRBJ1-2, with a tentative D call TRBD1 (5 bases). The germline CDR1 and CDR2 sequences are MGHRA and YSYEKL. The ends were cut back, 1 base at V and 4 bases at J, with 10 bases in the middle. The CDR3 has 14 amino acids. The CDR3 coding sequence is TGCGCCAGCAGCCAAGTGGACATTCCCTATGGCTACACCTTC. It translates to CASSQVDIPYGYTF.

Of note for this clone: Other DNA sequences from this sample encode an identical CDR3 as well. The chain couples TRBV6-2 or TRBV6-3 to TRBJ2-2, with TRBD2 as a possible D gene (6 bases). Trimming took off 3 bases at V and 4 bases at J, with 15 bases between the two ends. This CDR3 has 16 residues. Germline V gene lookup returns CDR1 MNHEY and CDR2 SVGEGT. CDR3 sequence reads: CASSYVGGRPTGELFF. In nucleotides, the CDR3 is TGTGCCAGCAGTTATGTCGGAGGGAGGCCCACCGGGGAGCTGTTTTTT.

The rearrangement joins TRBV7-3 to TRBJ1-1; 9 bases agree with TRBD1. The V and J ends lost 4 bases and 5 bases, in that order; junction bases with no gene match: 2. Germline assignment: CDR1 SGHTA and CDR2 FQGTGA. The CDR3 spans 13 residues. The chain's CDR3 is CASSSGQGTEAFF. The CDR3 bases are TGTGCCAGCAGCTCCGGACAGGGGACTGAAGCTTTCTTT.

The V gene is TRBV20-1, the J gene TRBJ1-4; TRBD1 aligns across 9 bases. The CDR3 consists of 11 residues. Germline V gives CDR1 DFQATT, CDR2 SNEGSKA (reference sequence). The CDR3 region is CSFGQGEKLFF. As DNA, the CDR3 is TGCAGCTTCGGACAGGGGGAAAAACTGTTTTTT.

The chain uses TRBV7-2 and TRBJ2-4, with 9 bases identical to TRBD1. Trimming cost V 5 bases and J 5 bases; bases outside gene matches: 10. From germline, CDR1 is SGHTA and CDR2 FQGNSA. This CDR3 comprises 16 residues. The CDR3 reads CASSPGTGSGQNIQYF. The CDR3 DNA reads TGTGCCAGCAGCCCAGGGACAGGGTCCGGCCAAAACATTCAGTACTTC.

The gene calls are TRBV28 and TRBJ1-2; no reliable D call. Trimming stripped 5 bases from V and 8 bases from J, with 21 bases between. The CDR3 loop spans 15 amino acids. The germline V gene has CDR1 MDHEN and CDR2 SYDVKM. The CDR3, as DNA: TGTGCCAGCAGTCCTGAGGGCCGAGGTAGAGGGGGCTACACCTTC. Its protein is CASSPEGRGRGGYTF.

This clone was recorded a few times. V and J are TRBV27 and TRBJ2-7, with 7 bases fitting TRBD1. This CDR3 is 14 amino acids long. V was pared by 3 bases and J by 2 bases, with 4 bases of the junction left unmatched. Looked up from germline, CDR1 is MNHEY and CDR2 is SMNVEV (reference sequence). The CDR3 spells CASSFTGVPYEQYF. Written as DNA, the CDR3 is TGTGCCAGCAGTTTCACAGGGGTACCCTACGAGCAGTACTTC.

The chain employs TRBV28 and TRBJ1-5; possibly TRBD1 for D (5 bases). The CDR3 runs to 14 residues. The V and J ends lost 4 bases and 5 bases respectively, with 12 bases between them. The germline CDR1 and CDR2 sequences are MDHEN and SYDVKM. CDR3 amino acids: CASSWAGLDQPQHF. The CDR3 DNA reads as TGTGCCAGCAGTTGGGCAGGGCTAGATCAGCCCCAGCATTTT.

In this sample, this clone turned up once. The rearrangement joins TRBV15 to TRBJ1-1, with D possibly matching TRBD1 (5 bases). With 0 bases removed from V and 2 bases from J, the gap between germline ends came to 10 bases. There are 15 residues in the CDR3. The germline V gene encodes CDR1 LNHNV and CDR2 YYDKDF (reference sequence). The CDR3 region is CATSRDKGFNTEAFF. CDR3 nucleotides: TGTGCCACCAGCAGAGATAAGGGGTTTAACACTGAAGCTTTCTTT.

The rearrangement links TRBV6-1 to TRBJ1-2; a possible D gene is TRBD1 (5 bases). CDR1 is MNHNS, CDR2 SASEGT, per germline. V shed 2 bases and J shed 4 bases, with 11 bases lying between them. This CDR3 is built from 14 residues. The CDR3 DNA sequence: TGTGCCAGCAGTGAAAGTTCAGGGTTCTATGGCTACACCTTC. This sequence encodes CASSESSGFYGYTF.

The CDR3 DNA reads TGCGCCAGCACACCGGAGACAGGGGGCTTCGAGCAGTACTTC. Its protein product is CASTPETGGFEQYF. The V gene is TRBV5-1, the J gene TRBJ2-7, with 10 positions matching TRBD1. Trimming at V came to 6 bases and at J to 6 bases, leaving 9 bases not matched to a gene. The germline gives CDR1 SGHRS, CDR2 YFSETQ. The CDR3 is made up of 14 amino acids.

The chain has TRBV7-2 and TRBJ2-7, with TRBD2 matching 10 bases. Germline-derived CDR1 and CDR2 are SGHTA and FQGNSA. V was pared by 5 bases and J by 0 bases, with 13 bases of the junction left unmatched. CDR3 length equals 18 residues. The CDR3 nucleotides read TGTGCCAGCAGCCGTACCGCTAGCGGGAGCCTACCCTCCTACGAGCAGTACTTC. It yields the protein CASSRTASGSLPSYEQYF. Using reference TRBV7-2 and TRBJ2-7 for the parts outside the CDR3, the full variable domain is GAGVSQSPSNKVTEKGKDVELRCDPISGHTALYWYRQSLGQGLEFLIYFQGNSAPDKSGLPSDRFSAERTGGSVSTLTIQRTQQEDSAVYLCASSRTASGSLPSYEQYFGPGTRLTVT.